Below are 23 T cell receptor beta chains sequenced from a single sample in a study of PD-1 blockade in classical Hodgkin lymphoma. Data came from immunoSEQ multiplex PCR; TCRdb stores just in-frame clones and leaves some out. The data contain about 90,000 clones, 80% to 95% of them singletons. Exposure to brentuximab vedotin varied, and each patient had relapsed following autologous stem cell transplantation. Sample: peripheral blood mononuclear cells (PBMCs), taken before the second cycle of nivolumab. The receptor source for this set is a human donor with classical Hodgkin lymphoma.

The chain is built from TRBV30 and TRBJ2-3, with TRBD1 matching 8 bases. Germline CDR1 reads GTSNPN; CDR2 reads SVGIG (reference sequence). V was clipped by 0 bases and J by 1 base; unmatched bases: 6. The CDR3 extends over 16 amino acids. The CDR3 DNA reads TGTGCCTGGAGTGTGGCCGGGACAGGACGCACAGATACGCAGTATTTT. As protein: CAWSVAGTGRTDTQYF.

The chain employs TRBV18 and TRBJ1-2; TRBD1 matches 10 bases. Per the germline V gene, CDR1 is KGHSH and CDR2 is LQKENI. With 3 bases clipped from V and 0 bases from J, the junction kept 7 bases outside the gene matches. The CDR3 is 17 amino acids. The CDR3 protein is CASSPKGQGGANYGYTF. The CDR3 DNA sequence: TGTGCCAGCTCACCGAAAGGACAGGGGGGTGCTAACTATGGCTACACCTTC.

With regard to this clone: One end of the junction is discordant with germline, which a read error may explain. The chain links TRBV6-1 to TRBJ1-1; D call uncertain. In germline, CDR1 is MNHNS, CDR2 SASEGT. This CDR3 spans 14 amino acids. The DNA of the CDR3 is TGTGCCAGCAGTGAATTAATCAGAAGGGAGGGAGTCGGATTT. This translates into CASSELIRREGVGF.

This rearrangement joins TRBV11-1 to TRBJ2-3, with D unresolved. Between the trimmed V and J ends, which lost 3 bases and 7 bases, there was a span of 14 bases. The CDR3 runs to 14 residues. Germline V CDR1 and CDR2: SGHAT, FQDESV (reference sequence). Here the CDR3 reads CASSFKSRDHTQYF. Written as DNA, the CDR3 is TGTGCCAGCAGCTTTAAGAGTCGAGACCATACGCAGTATTTT.

The sample holds one count of this clone. This chain links TRBV27 with TRBJ1-3; D gene uncertain. Germline V gene lookup returns CDR1 MNHEY and CDR2 SMNVEV (reference sequence). V lost 6 bases and J 2 bases, leaving 11 bases between the germline ends. This CDR3 has 14 amino acids. The CDR3 bases are TGTGCCAGCAGCCAACAGCGAACTGGAAACACCATATATTTT. Translated: CASSQQRTGNTIYF.

As regards this clone: Compared with germline, one end of the junction differs, possibly owing to a read error. This chain uses TRBV13 with TRBJ1-1; no firm D call. The germline gives CDR1 PRHDT, CDR2 FYEKMQ (reference sequence). This CDR3 has 15 residues. CDR3 amino acids: CASKAGPAINSEAFF. CDR3 coding DNA: TGTGCCAGCAAGGCCGGGCCAGCCATTAACAGTGAAGCTTTCTTT.

The chain links TRBV6-1 to TRBJ1-1, with TRBD1 matching over 8 bases. The junction had 7 bases not matched to a gene; V was cut back by 6 bases and J by 4 bases. CDR1 and CDR2 from the germline V gene are MNHNS and SASEGT. The CDR3 has 14 residues. CDR3 in DNA: TGTGCCAGCAGACCCCCAGGGGGCTTCACTGAAGCTTTCTTT. It encodes CASRPPGGFTEAFF.

This clone was detected only once. This chain links TRBV15 with TRBJ2-3; D is unresolved. From germline, CDR1 is LNHNV and CDR2 YYDKDF (reference sequence). Trimming cost V 0 bases and J 5 bases, with 6 bases left between them. The CDR3 extends over 13 amino acids. The CDR3 DNA follows: TGTGCCACCAGCAGAGATCGTGGAGATACGCAGTATTTT. Its translation is CATSRDRGDTQYF.

CDR3 protein: CASSLASGGYNEQFF. The CDR3 DNA follows: TGTGCCAGCAGCTTAGCTAGCGGAGGTTACAATGAGCAGTTCTTC. The chain has TRBV7-2 and TRBJ2-1; maybe TRBD2 (6 bases). CDR1 and CDR2 from the germline V gene are SGHTA and FQGNSA. The V and J ends lost 0 bases and 4 bases respectively, with 10 bases between them. The CDR3 spans 15 residues.

The rearrangement joins TRBV5-6 to TRBJ2-7, with D possibly being TRBD1 (5 bases). Per the germline V gene, CDR1 is SGHDT and CDR2 is YYEEEE. The V end lost 0 bases, the J end lost 7 bases, and 20 bases lay between the germline ends. The CDR3 is made up of 16 amino acids. DNA for the CDR3: TGTGCCAGCAGCTTGGCTCCGCAGGGATATGCGAGAGAGCAGTACTTC. Its translation is CASSLAPQGYAREQYF.

The J gene is TRBJ2-1, the V gene TRBV5-4; D uncertain. CDR1 and CDR2 from the germline V gene are SGHNT and YYREEE (reference sequence). V lost 2 bases and J lost 10, with 10 bases in between. CDR3 length: 12 residues. CDR3 sequence: CASSLPAGEQFF. The CDR3, as DNA: TGTGCCAGCAGCTTACCCGCTGGGGAGCAGTTCTTC.

This clone was counted once. This chain links TRBV9 with TRBJ1-2, with 7 bases identical to TRBD1. The CDR3 covers 19 residues. With V trimmed by 4 bases and J by 7 bases, 25 bases remained unmatched. Germline CDR1 and CDR2: SGDLS and YYNGEE. CDR3 protein: CASSLRIVQGELSSGGYTF. The CDR3 nucleotides read TGTGCCAGCAGCTTACGAATCGTGCAGGGGGAACTCAGCTCAGGTGGCTACACCTTC.

The gene calls are TRBV6-6 and TRBJ2-5; weak D call: TRBD1 (5 bases). In germline, CDR1 is MNHNY, CDR2 SVGAGI (reference sequence). V was cut by 0 bases and J by 5 bases, with 7 bases left in between. CDR3 size: 13 residues. Here the CDR3 reads CASSYSSGETQYF. As DNA, the CDR3 is TGTGCCAGCAGTTACTCGTCAGGGGAGACCCAGTACTTC.

The V gene is TRBV28, the J gene TRBJ2-3; D not resolved. CDR3 length: 15 amino acids. The V gene's germline CDR1 is MDHEN and CDR2 SYDVKM. Trimming left V 7 bases short and J 3 bases short, with 17 bases between. The CDR3 reads CASNPLPFETDTQYF. CDR3 nucleotides: TGTGCCAGCAACCCACTCCCCTTCGAGACAGATACGCAGTATTTT.

The V and J genes are TRBV2 and TRBJ1-3; maybe TRBD1 (5 bases). The CDR3 has 13 amino acids. From germline, CDR1 is SNHLY and CDR2 FYNNEI. Trimming cost V 8 bases and J 3 bases, with 11 bases left between them. CDR3 protein: CASGGGYGNTIYF. CDR3 DNA: TGTGCCAGCGGGGGTGGCTATGGAAACACCATATATTTT. The full variable domain, in which reference TRBV2 and TRBJ1-3 provide the parts outside the CDR3, is EPEVTQTPSHQVTQMGQEVILRCVPISNHLYFYWYRQILGQKVEFLVSFYNNEISEKSEIFDDQFSVERPDGSNFTLKIRSTKLEDSAMYFCASGGGYGNTIYFGEGSWLTVV.

V gene TRBV10-3 combines with J gene TRBJ2-1; D unresolved. The CDR3 runs to 13 residues. Trimming stripped 0 bases from V and 5 bases from J, with 5 bases between. Germline CDR1 is ENHRY and CDR2 is SYGVKD. The CDR3 DNA sequence: TGTGCCATCAGTGAGTCGTGGAACAATGAGCAGTTCTTC. Amino acid sequence: CAISESWNNEQFF.

The chain couples TRBV27 to TRBJ2-7; 8 positions match TRBD1. The V segment lost 4 bases and the J segment 4 bases; nucleotides outside the gene matches: 6. Germline values: CDR1 MNHEY, CDR2 SMNVEV (reference sequence). The CDR3 sequence is 14 residues long. The CDR3 DNA is TGTGCCAGCAGTTATGGACAGGGCGGATACGAGCAGTACTTC. It encodes CASSYGQGGYEQYF.

The V gene is TRBV4-2, the J gene TRBJ1-4, with D perhaps TRBD1 (6 bases). This CDR3 contains 14 residues. Germline V gene data show CDR1 as LGHNA and CDR2 as YNFKEQ. V was shortened by 4 bases and J by 8 bases, with 14 bases between the two germline ends. The CDR3, as DNA: TGTGCCAGCAGCCTCCCAGACAGGAACGAAAAACTGTTTTTT. This encodes CASSLPDRNEKLFF.

The gene calls are TRBV28 and TRBJ1-2; 12 bases align to TRBD1. Germline V gene sequence: CDR1 MDHEN, CDR2 SYDVKM. The CDR3 is 15 residues long. The junction had 5 bases not matched to a gene; V was cut back by 2 bases and J by 7 bases. Here the CDR3 DNA reads TGTGCCAGCAGTTTAGCGGGACAGGGGGCGCTTGGCTACACCTTC. Translating it yields CASSLAGQGALGYTF.

This chain links TRBV20-1 with TRBJ1-1; D gene ambiguous. Trimming shortened V by 3 bases and J by 0 bases, and 2 bases separated the two germline ends. This CDR3 has 11 residues. Germline V CDR1 and CDR2: DFQATT, SNEGSKA (reference sequence). The CDR3: CSARMNTEAFF. As DNA, the CDR3 is TGCAGTGCTAGGATGAACACTGAAGCTTTCTTT.

The J gene is TRBJ2-1, the V gene TRBV19, with D unclear. V was pared by 7 bases and J by 3 bases, with 13 bases between. This CDR3 is built from 14 residues. Germline V gives CDR1 LNHDA, CDR2 SQIVND (reference sequence). Here the CDR3 reads CASMIRYGYNEQFF. The CDR3 DNA sequence: TGTGCCAGTATGATTAGGTACGGCTACAATGAGCAGTTCTTC. The variable domain in full, completed from reference TRBV19 and TRBJ2-1, reads DGGITQSPKYLFRKEGQNVTLSCEQNLNHDAMYWYRQDPGQGLRLIYYSQIVNDFQKGDIAEGYSVSREKKESFPLTVTSAQKNPTAFYLCASMIRYGYNEQFFGPGTRLTVL.

The chain combines TRBV9 with TRBJ1-1; 8 positions match TRBD1. V shed 4 bases and J 2 bases; nucleotides not matched to a gene: 4. Looked up from germline, CDR1 is SGDLS and CDR2 is YYNGEE. The CDR3 sequence is 14 residues long. The CDR3 protein is CASSFGTGNTEAFF. In DNA, the CDR3 is TGTGCCAGCAGCTTTGGGACAGGAAACACTGAAGCTTTCTTT. The full variable domain, completed using reference TRBV9 and TRBJ1-1, is DSGVTQTPKHLITATGQRVTLRCSPRSGDLSVYWYQQSLDQGLQFLIQYYNGEERAKGNILERFSAQQFPDLHSELNLSSLELGDSALYFCASSFGTGNTEAFFGQGTRLTVV.

The chain employs TRBV6-5 and TRBJ2-1, with D tentatively TRBD2 (7 bases). Germline V CDR1 and CDR2: MNHEY, SVGAGI. This CDR3 has 14 amino acids. The ends were cut back, 7 bases at V and 7 bases at J, with 17 bases in the middle. CDR3 in amino acids: CASTNWRGGNEQFF. CDR3 in DNA: TGTGCCAGCACCAACTGGAGGGGGGGAAATGAGCAGTTCTTC.